The rows below give T cell receptor beta chains drawn from one sample of a study of beta chain features in type 1 diabetes. Sequencing was performed with immunoSEQ multiplex PCR; in TCRdb, only in-frame clones are kept and a portion is missing. The sample lists approximately 150,000 clones, around 9% seen once, with approximately 0.7% in the top ten. The sequenced sample consisted of central memory CD4+ T cells from blood. These receptor sequences come from a young man with type 1 diabetes. CDR3s include the opening cysteine and the closing phenylalanine or tryptophan. D genes are given only for firm matches. Expanded clones get a size class; other rows say once, few or many, or leave the size out.

J gene | V gene | D gene | clone size | CDR3 protein | CDR3 DNA
TRBJ1-2 | TRBV7-9 | . | . | CASSLESDYGYTF | TGTGCCAGCAGCTTAGAGAGTGACTATGGCTACACCTTC
TRBJ1-2 | TRBV11-2 | TRBD1 | . | CASSLSRQGDGYTF | TGTGCCAGCAGCTTATCCCGACAGGGGGACGGCTACACCTTC
TRBJ2-5 | TRBV5-1 | TRBD1 | few | CASSIGQASRQETQYF | TGCGCCAGCAGCATCGGACAGGCCAGCCGACAAGAGACCCAGTACTTC
TRBJ1-3 | TRBV10-3 | . | few | CAIRDSSGNTIYF | TGTGCCATCAGGGACTCCTCTGGAAACACCATATATTTT
TRBJ2-3 | TRBV7-2 | . | . | CASSLGLQNTQYF | TGTGCCAGCAGCTTAGGGTTACAGAATACGCAGTATTTT
TRBJ1-2 | TRBV10-3 | TRBD1 | . | CAISGTGKTGGYTF | TGTGCCATCAGCGGGACAGGGAAAACGGGTGGCTACACCTTC
TRBJ2-1 | TRBV6-5 | TRBD1 | . | CASIGTGPNEQFF | TGTGCCAGCATCGGGACAGGGCCGAATGAGCAGTTCTTC
TRBJ2-5 | TRBV10-3 | . | . | CAISEPGQIETQYF | TGTGCCATCAGTGAGCCCGGACAAATCGAGACCCAGTACTTC
TRBJ1-3 | TRBV9 | . | . | CASSVESYGNTIYF | TGTGCCAGCAGCGTAGAAAGCTATGGAAACACCATATATTTT
TRBJ2-3 | TRBV5-1 | TRBD1 | . | CASSFSQGAGTDTQYF | TGCGCCAGCAGCTTTTCACAGGGGGCGGGCACAGATACGCAGTATTTT
TRBJ2-5 | TRBV2 | . | . | CASRERGAQETQYF | TGTGCCAGCAGGGAACGCGGGGCGCAAGAGACCCAGTACTTC
TRBJ1-6 | TRBV15 | TRBD1 | . | CATSRPGTGSPLHF | TGTGCCACCAGCAGGCCCGGGACAGGGTCACCCCTCCACTTT
TRBJ2-3 | TRBV15 | TRBD2 | few | CATSIFGGGTDTQYF | TGTGCCACCAGCATATTCGGGGGGGGCACAGATACGCAGTATTTT
TRBJ1-6 | TRBV2 | . | . | CASSTGQLLSPLHF | TGTGCCAGCAGTACCGGACAGCTTCTCTCACCCCTCCACTTT
TRBJ2-7 | TRBV7-8 | TRBD1 | few | CASSSGTGAFHEQYF | TGTGCCAGCAGCTCAGGGACAGGGGCCTTCCACGAGCAGTACTTC
TRBJ2-1 | TRBV15 | . | . | CATSSPPGAHEQFF | TGTGCCACCAGCAGCCCCCCGGGAGCCCATGAGCAGTTCTTC
TRBJ2-3 | TRBV2 | TRBD2 | few | CASSVSGADTQYF | TGTGCCAGCAGTGTTAGCGGGGCAGATACGCAGTATTTT
TRBJ2-3 | TRBV6-1 | . | few | CASLDSVVDTQYF | TGTGCCAGTTTGGACAGTGTGGTAGATACGCAGTATTTT
TRBJ1-6 | TRBV18 | . | . | CASSPTGLNSPLHF | TGTGCCAGCTCACCAACAGGGCTCAATTCACCCCTCCACTTT
TRBJ1-4 | TRBV18 | . | few | CASSPGAGREKLFF | TGTGCCAGCTCACCAGGCGCGGGAAGGGAAAAACTGTTTTTT
TRBJ2-1 | TRBV5-1 | . | few | CASSLIPSRLDEQFF | TGCGCCAGCAGCTTGATCCCTAGCAGGTTAGATGAGCAGTTCTTC
TRBJ1-4 | TRBV9 | . | few | CASSVGDIRGKLFF | TGTGCCAGCAGCGTGGGGGACATTAGAGGAAAACTGTTTTTT
TRBJ2-3 | TRBV5-8 | TRBD1 | few | CASSQAQGDRDTQYF | TGCGCCAGCAGCCAGGCACAGGGGGACAGAGATACGCAGTATTTT
TRBJ2-7 | TRBV4-3 | . | many | CASSQAPRGYEQYF | TGCGCCAGCAGCCAAGCCCCCCGGGGGTACGAGCAGTACTTC
TRBJ2-7 | TRBV29-1 | TRBD1 | few | CSVVKDRDYEQYF | TGCAGCGTTGTCAAGGACAGGGACTACGAGCAGTACTTC
TRBJ2-2 | TRBV7-6 | . | . | CASSLAGGQNTGELFF | TGTGCCAGCAGCTTAGCCGGGGGGCAGAACACCGGGGAGCTGTTTTTT